A selection of T cell receptor beta chains follows, all from one sample in a study of cytomegalovirus exposure and HLA in healthy donors. Clones were read by immunoSEQ multiplex PCR, and TCRdb kept only the in-frame ones, dropping some. The sample yields 200,000 to 250,000 clones, about nine tenths seen once. Sample: PBMCs. Receptor source: a young woman in good health and CMV-seropositive. Both conserved end residues are part of each CDR3. D genes are given only for firm matches. Not all rows give a size; the values are once, few, many and, for expanded clones, a class.

v_call,j_call,clone_size,d_call,cdr3_nt,cdr3_aa
TRBV7-3,TRBJ2-4,NA,TRBD2,TGTGCCAGCAGCCTACTAGCGCGAAAGAACATTCAGTACTTC,CASSLLARKNIQYF
TRBV5-1,TRBJ1-2,NA,NA,TGCGCCAGCAGCTTCGACAGAACTGGCTACACCTTC,CASSFDRTGYTF
TRBV19,TRBJ2-1,NA,TRBD2,TGTGCCAGTAGGCCCAGGGGACTAGCGGGAGGGCCCCATACCTACAATGAGCAGTTCTTC,CASRPRGLAGGPHTYNEQFF
TRBV28,TRBJ2-6,NA,NA,TGTGCCAGTCGGAGCGGGGCCAACGTCCTGACTTTC,CASRSGANVLTF
TRBV30,TRBJ2-1,NA,NA,TGTGCCTGGAGTAAACTGTACAATGAGCAGTTCTTC,CAWSKLYNEQFF
TRBV28,TRBJ2-7,NA,TRBD2,TGTGCCAGCAGTTCATCAGCGGGAGAAATATGGTACGAGCAGTACTTC,CASSSSAGEIWYEQYF
TRBV19,TRBJ1-1,NA,NA,TGTGCCAGTAGCTCTGAAGCTTTCTTT,CASSSEAFF
TRBV28,TRBJ2-7,NA,TRBD2,TGTGCCAGCAGTTGGACTAGCGGGACCTACGAGCAGTACTTC,CASSWTSGTYEQYF
TRBV4-1,TRBJ2-7,NA,NA,TGCGCCAGCAGCAAACGGGGGGCTTTGGGCGAGCAGTACTTC,CASSKRGALGEQYF
TRBV7-8,TRBJ1-1,NA,TRBD1,TGTGCCAGCAGCTTGACCCGGACAGGACTGAACACTGAAGCTTTCTTT,CASSLTRTGLNTEAFF
TRBV27,TRBJ1-2,NA,TRBD1,TGTGCCAGCAGTTTATCGCCAGGGGGAGACTATGGCTACACCTTC,CASSLSPGGDYGYTF
TRBV11-2,TRBJ2-7,NA,NA,TGTGCCAGCAGCTTGGGGCGGGACAGTTCCTACGAGCAGTACTTC,CASSLGRDSSYEQYF
TRBV9,TRBJ2-1,once,NA,TGTGCCAGCAGCCCCCCTCTAGGAGGGGTCGGCAATGAGCAGTTCTTC,CASSPPLGGVGNEQFF
TRBV4-1,TRBJ1-5,NA,TRBD1,TGCGCCAGCAGCATCAGACAGGGGGCTTCTCATCAGCCCCAGCATTTT,CASSIRQGASHQPQHF
TRBV4-2,TRBJ1-2,NA,NA,TGTGCCAGCAGCCACGAACGGGACTATGGCTACACCTTC,CASSHERDYGYTF
TRBV30,TRBJ1-5,NA,TRBD1,TGTGCCTGGAGTCCGCTTGGCTTGGACAGGGAGTATCAGCCCCAGCATTTT,CAWSPLGLDREYQPQHF
TRBV9,TRBJ2-1,NA,TRBD2,TGTGCCAGCAGCGTAGGGGCGGGAGGGAGGTACAATGAGCAGTTCTTC,CASSVGAGGRYNEQFF
TRBV9,TRBJ2-3,NA,NA,TGTGCCAGCAGCGTAGAACAGGGTAGCACAGATACGCAGTATTTT,CASSVEQGSTDTQYF
TRBV27,TRBJ2-2,NA,NA,TGTGCCAGCAGCGAGGCGAACACCGGGGAGCTGTTTTTT,CASSEANTGELFF
TRBV6-1,TRBJ1-2,NA,TRBD1,TGTGCCAGCAGTGACTACCACCTGACAGGGAACTATGGCTACACCTTC,CASSDYHLTGNYGYTF
TRBV28,TRBJ2-7,NA,NA,TGTGCCAGCAGTTTGCAGGGGATTCCCTACGAGCAGTACTTC,CASSLQGIPYEQYF
TRBV19,TRBJ2-7,NA,NA,TGTGCCAGTAGTCCGTCCATAGCGAGCCACTACGAGCAGTACTTC,CASSPSIASHYEQYF
TRBV6-5,TRBJ2-7,NA,TRBD1,TGTGCCAGCAGTCTCAGGGGGTTCAACGAGCAGTACTTC,CASSLRGFNEQYF
TRBV6-5,TRBJ1-1,NA,TRBD1,TGTGCCAGCAGTTTCGACAGGGGGGTCACTGAAGCTTTCTTT,CASSFDRGVTEAFF
TRBV5-6,TRBJ2-7,once,TRBD1,TGTGCCAGCAGCTTTCTGACAGGGGGCGAGCAGTACTTC,CASSFLTGGEQYF
TRBV5-1,TRBJ2-3,once,TRBD1,TGCGCCAGCAGCTTAGGGACAGAGGGCACAGATACGCAGTATTTT,CASSLGTEGTDTQYF
TRBV10-1,TRBJ2-2,once,NA,TGCGCCAGCAGTGCCGTGCGCACCGGGGAGCTGTTTTTT,CASSAVRTGELFF
TRBV23-1,TRBJ1-2,NA,NA,TGCGCCAGCAGTCACAAGGACCGCCGTGGGGGCGTATTAGGCTACACCTTC,CASSHKDRRGGVLGYTF
TRBV28,TRBJ2-1,NA,TRBD2,TGTGCCAGCAGTTTGGGACTAGCGGATTACAATGAGCAGTTCTTC,CASSLGLADYNEQFF
TRBV28,TRBJ2-5,NA,NA,TGTGCCAGCAACCCGCGGAGGGGGCTTTGGGCCAGGCGCCAAGAGACCCAGTACTTC,CASNPRRGLWARRQETQYF
TRBV6-6,TRBJ1-2,few,TRBD1,TGTGCCAGCAGTAGGGACAGGGCTGGGTACTATGGCTACACCTTC,CASSRDRAGYYGYTF
TRBV6-6,TRBJ1-2,NA,NA,TGTGCCAGCAGTTGGGCCGACAGCGATGGCTACACCTTC,CASSWADSDGYTF
TRBV9,TRBJ2-1,NA,NA,TGTGCCAGCAGCGTAGAAGCTAGAAGTAGCTCCTACAATGAGCAGTTCTTC,CASSVEARSSSYNEQFF
TRBV27,TRBJ2-3,NA,NA,TGTGCCAGCAGTTGGGGGTTTGCGGGAACCACAGATACGCAGTATTTT,CASSWGFAGTTDTQYF
TRBV5-1,TRBJ2-2,once,TRBD2,TGCGCCAGCAGCCTAGCGGGAGGCACCGGGGAGCTGTTTTTT,CASSLAGGTGELFF
TRBV11-3,TRBJ1-1,NA,NA,TGTGCCAGCAGCTTAGATCGGTTGAACACTGAAGCTTTCTTT,CASSLDRLNTEAFF
TRBV19,TRBJ2-7,NA,TRBD1,TGTGCCAGTAGTATGGGGACAGGCTACGAGCAGTACTTC,CASSMGTGYEQYF
TRBV5-6,TRBJ2-2,NA,NA,TGTGCCAGCAGCTTTAATCTCGGGTCGAACACCGGGGAGCTGTTTTTT,CASSFNLGSNTGELFF
TRBV9,TRBJ1-3,once,NA,TGTGCCAGCAGCGTGGGCCAGTTCTCTGGAAACACCATATATTTT,CASSVGQFSGNTIYF
TRBV6-6,TRBJ1-2,NA,NA,TGTGCCAGCAGTTACTCGATGGCAGGGTCTTTCGGCTACACCTTC,CASSYSMAGSFGYTF
TRBV11-2,TRBJ1-3,once,NA,TGTGCCAGCAGCCCGATGGGACTGACCTCTGGAAACACCATATATTTT,CASSPMGLTSGNTIYF
TRBV2,TRBJ2-2,once,NA,TGTGCCAGCAGTCGGACAGCGAACACCGGGGAGCTGTTTTTT,CASSRTANTGELFF
TRBV9,TRBJ2-1,NA,TRBD2,TGTGCCAGCAGCGCAAGACTAGCGGGAGACGTTAATGAGCAGTTCTTC,CASSARLAGDVNEQFF
TRBV30,TRBJ2-7,NA,TRBD2,TGTGCCTGGAGTGTTAGCGGGGGCTTGGACGAGCAGTACTTC,CAWSVSGGLDEQYF
TRBV9,TRBJ2-2,NA,NA,TGTGCCAGCAGCGGGCCCTCAAGGGACTTTGGGAACACCGGGGAGCTGTTTTTT,CASSGPSRDFGNTGELFF
TRBV25-1,TRBJ1-2,many,TRBD1,TGTGCCAGCAGTGACTCGGGACAGCCACGCTATGGCTACACCTTC,CASSDSGQPRYGYTF
TRBV5-4,TRBJ2-7,NA,TRBD1,TGTGCCAGCAGTTCCCCCCGGGACAGGAGCTCCTACGAGCAGTACTTC,CASSSPRDRSSYEQYF
TRBV2,TRBJ1-5,NA,NA,TGTGCCAGCAGTGCTAGTCCAGGGGGCAATCAGCCCCAGCATTTT,CASSASPGGNQPQHF
TRBV18,TRBJ2-5,NA,TRBD2,TGTGCCAGCTCCCAGACTAGCCGGGAGACCCAGTACTTC,CASSQTSRETQYF
TRBV28,TRBJ1-2,NA,TRBD1,TGTGCCAGCAGATTTGGGCAGGGGGTTAACTATGGCTACACCTTC,CASRFGQGVNYGYTF
TRBV10-1,TRBJ2-3,NA,TRBD2,TGCGCCAGCAGTCACGCCCCGGGACTAGCGGACACAGATACGCAGTATTTT,CASSHAPGLADTDTQYF
TRBV28,TRBJ2-7,NA,NA,TGTGCCAGCAGCCAAGCCCTTCGGGAGCAGTACTTC,CASSQALREQYF